Reported below is one T cell receptor beta chain. The J segment lost 7 bases and the V segment lost 4 bases, leaving 5 bases of the junction unmatched. Germline lookup yields CDR1 SGDLS and CDR2 YYNGEE. CDR3 length: 12 amino acids. The data are from a study of blood T cell repertoires in COVID-19. Study background: Some COVID-19 samples were acute and others convalescent; all came from the United States, Italy and Spain.

This table comes from immunoSEQ multiplex PCR, and its TCRdb copy is limited to in-frame clones, with some not included. The sample yields about 220,000 clones, 80% seen once. The sequenced sample consisted of peripheral blood. The J gene is TRBJ2-7, the V gene TRBV9, with 7 positions matching TRBD2. The origin of this receptor is a human donor in a cohort sampled during active COVID-19. Here the CDR3 DNA reads TGTGCCAGCAGCCAAGCGGGGAGAGAGCAGTACTTC. Translating it yields CASSQAGREQYF.